This is a list of T cell receptor beta chains from one sample in a study of OX40 agonist ivuxolimab in advanced cancers. Profiled with immunoSEQ multiplex PCR; TCRdb holds only in-frame clones, not every one. The table has 80,000 or so clones, over 85% seen once. The sample was CD4+ or CD8+ T cells sorted from blood, taken in a trial of the OX40 agonist ivuxolimab. Receptors were obtained from an adult with an advanced solid tumor such as melanoma, head and neck, liver or kidney cancer. Each CDR3 is given with its conserved first and last residue. The D gene is left open where the match is weak. Size tells how often a clone was seen (once, few, many) or the class of an expanded clone, and some rows leave it out.

>-|TRBV18|-|TRBJ1-2
CASSPPNHGSQGYTF
TGTGCCAGCTCACCACCGAATCACGGGTCTCAGGGCTACACCTTC
>few|TRBV6-5|TRBD2|TRBJ2-5
CASSYTLTSGATQYF
TGTGCCAGCAGTTATACTCTTACTAGCGGCGCTACCCAGTACTTC
>-|TRBV28|-|TRBJ2-7
CASSLRTLREQYF
TGTGCCAGCAGTTTGCGGACACTCAGGGAGCAGTACTTC
>-|TRBV30|-|TRBJ2-7
CAWSVRDGGEQYF
TGTGCCTGGAGTGTACGAGACGGCGGCGAGCAGTACTTC
>-|TRBV10-2|-|TRBJ1-6
CASNPNPYNSPLHF
TGCGCCAGCAACCCAAACCCCTATAATTCACCCCTCCACTTT
>-|TRBV19|TRBD1|TRBJ1-1
CASSIGLNAGTDEAFF
TGTGCCAGTAGTATAGGCCTCAACGCCGGGACAGATGAAGCTTTCTTT
>-|TRBV5-1|-|TRBJ2-3
CASSSEGADTQYF
TGCGCCAGCAGTAGTGAGGGCGCAGATACGCAGTATTTT
>few|TRBV18|-|TRBJ1-1
CASSPYSGTENTEAFF
TGTGCCAGCTCACCCTACTCAGGGACTGAGAACACTGAAGCTTTCTTT
>-|TRBV11-1|TRBD2|TRBJ2-2
CASRGGPANTGELFF
TGTGCCAGTCGCGGGGGGCCCGCGAACACCGGGGAGCTGTTTTTT
>-|TRBV29-1|-|TRBJ2-6
CSVGRSGANVLTF
TGCAGCGTGGGACGCTCTGGGGCCAACGTCCTGACTTTC
>-|TRBV25-1|-|TRBJ1-1
CASTPLFGRTEAFF
TGTGCCAGCACACCTCTCTTCGGCAGGACTGAAGCTTTCTTT
>-|TRBV28|-|TRBJ2-3
CASRNLPREALADTQYF
TGTGCCAGCAGAAACCTACCTAGGGAGGCATTGGCAGATACGCAGTATTTT
>-|TRBV9|-|TRBJ2-1
CASSVEPTRVYNEQFF
TGTGCCAGCAGCGTAGAGCCCACCCGAGTTTACAATGAGCAGTTCTTC
>-|TRBV11-2|-|TRBJ2-7
CASSLGWTVDVIYEQYF
TGTGCCAGCAGCTTAGGGTGGACAGTCGACGTTATCTACGAGCAGTACTTC
>-|TRBV15|-|TRBJ1-2
CATSRVLAEGRLF
TGTGCCACCAGCAGAGTACTCGCCGAGGGCAGGCTCTTC
>-|TRBV6-5|-|TRBJ2-7
CASSQGLFNSYEQYF
TGTGCCAGCAGTCAGGGACTTTTTAACTCCTACGAGCAGTACTTC
>-|TRBV28|TRBD1|TRBJ2-7
CASRGGTGWYEQYF
TGTGCCAGCAGGGGGGGGACAGGGTGGTACGAGCAGTACTTC
>-|TRBV5-4|-|TRBJ2-1
CASTLPPFDYNEQFF
TGTGCCAGCACCCTCCCCCCGTTCGACTACAATGAGCAGTTCTTC
>-|TRBV5-1|TRBD2|TRBJ2-1
CASSLASGGPTYNEQFF
TGCGCCAGCAGCTTGGCTAGCGGGGGGCCAACCTACAATGAGCAGTTCTTC
>-|TRBV18|-|TRBJ1-1
CASSPPSFTEAFF
TGTGCCAGCTCACCACCAAGTTTCACTGAAGCTTTCTTT
>-|TRBV10-3|-|TRBJ1-2
CAMSSGGGYTF
TGTGCCATGAGTTCCGGGGGCGGCTACACCTTC
>-|TRBV2|TRBD1|TRBJ1-5
CASKGRDRVGQPQHF
TGTGCCAGCAAAGGCCGGGACAGGGTAGGGCAGCCCCAGCATTTT
>-|TRBV15|-|TRBJ2-5
CATSSFLQGSETQYF
TGTGCCACCAGCAGCTTCCTACAGGGTTCAGAGACCCAGTACTTC